This T cell receptor beta chain was captured in a study of post-analysis software for immune sequencing data (dated by TCRdb to about 2015). For the study in its entirety: Recorded disease courses included relapsing-remitting, secondary progressive and progressive-relapsing multiple sclerosis, with some patients lacking subtype annotation. A subset of samples was prepared in parallel using single-end sample barcoding, then pooled and co-amplified after Illumina adapter ligation. Patient repertoires were compared against some twelve previously published healthy control repertoires from donors aged roughly 6 to 28 years.

Paper-wide results and their limitations: Strong co-clustering of samples prepared in the same batch was shown by direct clustering with F measure, prompting a batch-effect correction. A handful of TRBV segments, including TRBV5-6, TRBV5-1 and TRBV20-1, were significantly more frequent in patients than controls. The control group was slightly older than the multiple sclerosis patient group. Multiple sclerosis patients had significantly lower normalized Chao1 diversity than controls, a result that suggests substantial peripheral T-cell clonal expansion.

Based on the germline V gene, the CDR1 and CDR2 sequences are MGHDK and SYGVNS. The V end loses 1 base and the J end loses 12 bases, and a stretch of 13 bases separates them. The CDR3, from cysteine to phenylalanine, totals 12 residues. This entry keeps only the CDR3 DNA: 36 bases, framed from base 1. With regard to this clonotype: Its antigen is still unknown. Base qualities were left out, and no much larger clone turns up one base away.

Libraries were constructed by PCR. Sequenced using an Illumina HiSeq 2500. To reduce PCR and sequencing biases, unique molecular identifiers were built into the TCR beta cDNA libraries. Per 1 to 10 million input T cells, some 500,000 cDNA molecules were obtained, such that each molecule approximated one T cell. Patient libraries were prepared and sequenced with the same protocol used for the earlier healthy control dataset. Within a given batch, samples were prepared together, multiplexed and sequenced on the same HiSeq lane. The source study handled its data this way. MIGEC handled the raw barcoded reads, throwing out single-read molecular identifier groups before consensus assembly and CDR3 extraction. VDJtools was used for post-analysis of the clonotype tables, and diversity was normalized by down-sampling every dataset to the size of the smallest sample. Repertoire overlap clustering matched CDR3 amino acid but not nucleotide sequences to correct batch-related cross-sample contamination. TCRdb reprocessing: public reads trimmed at Q25 with fastp, clones called with MiXCR, in-frame beta chains kept. Merged by CDR3 protein, the rows form single entries marked with the most common genes and DNA. V and J calls and clone size were set by TCRdb, not the authors. For this sample the table gives roughly 870,000 distinct CDR3 sequences, of which 53% were detected only once. The biggest ten clones account for approximately 4.4% of the sample.

To demonstrate the VDJtools post-analysis software, the study profiled TCR beta repertoires from the peripheral blood of about 13 young patients with multiple sclerosis. Multiple sclerosis patients were children and adolescents aged about 6 to 15 years. The chain is assembled from TRBV25-1 and TRBJ2-7, with an unclear D gene assignment. The sequencing input was blood. The receptor comes from a girl aged 5 to 17 with multiple sclerosis. The nucleotides are TGTGCCAGCAGTGAATTGGGAACAACCTTGTACTTC. It translates to CASSELGTTLYF.